This T cell receptor (beta chain) derives from a study of blood T cells in healthy people across ages. This clonotype appeared a few times. Together with a sample-barcoded 5' primer, a J-beta primer mix was included in a second PCR lasting roughly 7 to 11 cycles. TCRdb independently ran MiXCR on the 5' RACE reads; one entry per CDR3 protein. Of about a million distinct CDR3 sequences listed, around 48% are singletons. The CDR3 spans 14 residues. Trimming cost V 2 bases and J 1 base, with 9 bases left between them. The germline V gene has CDR1 SGHTA and CDR2 FQGNSA. Specimen: blood. The chain joins TRBV7-2 to TRBJ2-7; D may be TRBD1 (5 bases). This receptor was taken from a man aged 25-45 years in good health. As DNA, the CDR3 is TGTGCCAGCAGCTTAAATTCAGGGTCCTACGAGCAGTACTTC. Translated, it gives CASSLNSGSYEQYF.